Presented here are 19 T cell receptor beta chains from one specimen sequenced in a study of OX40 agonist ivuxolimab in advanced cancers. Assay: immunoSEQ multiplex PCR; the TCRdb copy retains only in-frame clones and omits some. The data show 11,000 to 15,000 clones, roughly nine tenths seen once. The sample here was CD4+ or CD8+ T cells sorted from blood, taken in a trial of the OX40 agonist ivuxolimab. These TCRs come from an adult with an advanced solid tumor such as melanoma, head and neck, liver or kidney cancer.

CDR3 sequence reads: CASSFGTPRGNYGYTF. The CDR3 region has the DNA TGTGCCAGCAGTTTTGGGACACCTAGGGGTAACTATGGCTACACCTTC. The V call is TRBV27, the J call TRBJ1-2; D may be TRBD1 (6 bases). The V gene's germline CDR1 is MNHEY and CDR2 SMNVEV (reference sequence). The CDR3 runs to 16 residues. The V end was cut by 3 bases, the J end by 1 base, with 15 bases between.

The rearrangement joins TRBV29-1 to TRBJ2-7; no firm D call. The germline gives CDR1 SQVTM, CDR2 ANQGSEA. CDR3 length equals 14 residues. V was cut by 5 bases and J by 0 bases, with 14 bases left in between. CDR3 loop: CSVKGTGRSYEQYF. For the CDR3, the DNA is TGCAGCGTTAAAGGCACTGGACGCTCCTACGAGCAGTACTTC.

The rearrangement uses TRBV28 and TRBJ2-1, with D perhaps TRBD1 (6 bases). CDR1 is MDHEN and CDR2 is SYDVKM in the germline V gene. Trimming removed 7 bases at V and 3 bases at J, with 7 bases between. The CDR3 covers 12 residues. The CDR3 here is CASTDSYNEQFF. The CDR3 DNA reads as TGTGCCAGCACGGACAGCTACAATGAGCAGTTCTTC.

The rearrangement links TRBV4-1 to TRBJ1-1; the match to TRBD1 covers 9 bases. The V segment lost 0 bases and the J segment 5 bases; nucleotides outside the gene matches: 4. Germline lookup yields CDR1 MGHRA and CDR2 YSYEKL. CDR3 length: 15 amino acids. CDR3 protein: CASSQEGQGWTEAFF. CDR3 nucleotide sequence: TGCGCCAGCAGCCAAGAGGGACAGGGTTGGACTGAAGCTTTCTTT.

The chain's CDR3 is CASSEVASPYEQYF. The CDR3 DNA reads TGTGCCAGCAGTGAAGTGGCCAGTCCCTACGAGCAGTACTTC. The rearrangement uses TRBV6-1 and TRBJ2-7; the D is unclear. The CDR3 is 14 residues long. The germline CDR1 and CDR2 sequences are MNHNS and SASEGT. The V gene lost 1 base and the J gene lost 2 bases, with 9 bases spanning the gap.

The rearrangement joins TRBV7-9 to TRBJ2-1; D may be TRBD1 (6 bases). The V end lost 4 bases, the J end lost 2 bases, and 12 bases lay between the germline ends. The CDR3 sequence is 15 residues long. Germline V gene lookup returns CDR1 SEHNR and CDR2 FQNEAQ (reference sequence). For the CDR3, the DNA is TGTGCCAGCAGCTCACCAGGGGAACCCTACAATGAGCAGTTCTTC. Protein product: CASSSPGEPYNEQFF. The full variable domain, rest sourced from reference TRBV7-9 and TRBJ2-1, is DTGVSQNPRHKITKRGQNVTFRCDPISEHNRLYWYRQTLGQGPEFLTYFQNEAQLEKSRLLSDRFSAERPKGSFSTLEIQRTEQGDSAMYLCASSSPGEPYNEQFFGPGTRLTVL.

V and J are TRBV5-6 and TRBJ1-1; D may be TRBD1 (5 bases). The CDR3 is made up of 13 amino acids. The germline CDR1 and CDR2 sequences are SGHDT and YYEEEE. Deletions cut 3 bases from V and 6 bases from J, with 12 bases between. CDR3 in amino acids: CASSSWGDPEAFF. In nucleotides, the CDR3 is TGTGCCAGCAGCTCGTGGGGGGACCCTGAAGCTTTCTTT.

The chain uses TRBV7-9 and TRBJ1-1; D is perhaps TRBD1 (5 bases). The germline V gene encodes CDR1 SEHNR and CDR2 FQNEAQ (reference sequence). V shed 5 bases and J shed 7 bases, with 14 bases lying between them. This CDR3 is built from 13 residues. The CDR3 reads CASSEGAAYEAFF. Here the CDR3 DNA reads TGTGCCAGCAGCGAAGGGGCGGCCTATGAAGCTTTCTTT.

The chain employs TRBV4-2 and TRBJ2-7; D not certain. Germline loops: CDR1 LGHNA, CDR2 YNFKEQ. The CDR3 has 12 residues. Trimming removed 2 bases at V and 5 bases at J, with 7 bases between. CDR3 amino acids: CASSQPTDEQYF. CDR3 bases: TGTGCCAGCAGCCAACCGACGGACGAGCAGTACTTC.

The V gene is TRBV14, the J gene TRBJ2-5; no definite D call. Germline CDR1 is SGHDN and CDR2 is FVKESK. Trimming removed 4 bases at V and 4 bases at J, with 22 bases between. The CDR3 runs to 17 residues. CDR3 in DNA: TGTGCCAGCAGCCGCCCCACGGAGTCGGAGTGGGTAGAGACCCAGTACTTC. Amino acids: CASSRPTESEWVETQYF.

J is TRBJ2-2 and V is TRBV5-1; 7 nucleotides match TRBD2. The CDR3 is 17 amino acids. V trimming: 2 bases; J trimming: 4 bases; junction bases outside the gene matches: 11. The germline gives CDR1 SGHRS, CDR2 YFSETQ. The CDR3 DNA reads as TGCGCCAGCAGCTTAGGACGTGCGGGAGCTATCACCGGGGAGCTGTTTTTT. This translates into CASSLGRAGAITGELFF.

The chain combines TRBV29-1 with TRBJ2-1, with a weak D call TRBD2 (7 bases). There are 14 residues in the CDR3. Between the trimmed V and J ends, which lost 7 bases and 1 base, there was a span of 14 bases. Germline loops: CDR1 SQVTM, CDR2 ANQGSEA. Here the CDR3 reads CSARGGDSYNEQFF. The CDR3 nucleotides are TGCAGCGCTCGAGGGGGGGATTCCTACAATGAGCAGTTCTTC.

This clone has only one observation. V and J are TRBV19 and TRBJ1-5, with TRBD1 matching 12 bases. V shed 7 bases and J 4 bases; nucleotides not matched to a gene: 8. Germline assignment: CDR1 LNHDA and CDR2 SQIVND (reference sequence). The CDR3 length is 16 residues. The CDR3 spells CASKRDRGLWNQPQHF. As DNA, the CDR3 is TGTGCCAGTAAGAGGGACAGGGGGCTTTGGAATCAGCCCCAGCATTTT. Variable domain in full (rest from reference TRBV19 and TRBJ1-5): DGGITQSPKYLFRKEGQNVTLSCEQNLNHDAMYWYRQDPGQGLRLIYYSQIVNDFQKGDIAEGYSVSREKKESFPLTVTSAQKNPTAFYLCASKRDRGLWNQPQHFGDGTRLSIL.

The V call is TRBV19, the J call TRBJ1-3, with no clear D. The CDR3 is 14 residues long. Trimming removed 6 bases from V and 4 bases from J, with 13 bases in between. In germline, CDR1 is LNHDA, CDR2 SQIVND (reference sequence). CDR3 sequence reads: CASSSIEGGNTIYF. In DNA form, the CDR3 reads TGTGCCAGTAGCTCCATCGAAGGCGGAAACACCATATATTTT.

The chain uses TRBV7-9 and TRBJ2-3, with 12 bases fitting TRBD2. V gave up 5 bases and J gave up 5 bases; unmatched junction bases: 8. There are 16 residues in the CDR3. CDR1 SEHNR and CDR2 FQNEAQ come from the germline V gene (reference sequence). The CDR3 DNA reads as TGTGCCAGCAGCCCCCGACTAGCGGGAGTTCAAGATACGCAGTATTTT. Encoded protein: CASSPRLAGVQDTQYF.

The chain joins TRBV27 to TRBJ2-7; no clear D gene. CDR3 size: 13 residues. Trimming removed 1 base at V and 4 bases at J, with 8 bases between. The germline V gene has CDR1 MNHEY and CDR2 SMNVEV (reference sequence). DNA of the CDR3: TGTGCCAGCAGTTTATGGTCCGGATACGAGCAGTACTTC. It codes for CASSLWSGYEQYF.

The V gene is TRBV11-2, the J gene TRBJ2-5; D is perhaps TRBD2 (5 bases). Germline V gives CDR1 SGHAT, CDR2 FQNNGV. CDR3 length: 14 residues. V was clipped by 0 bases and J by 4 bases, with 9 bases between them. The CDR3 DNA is TGTGCCAGCAGCTTAGAGCCGGGGTCAGAGACCCAGTACTTC. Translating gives CASSLEPGSETQYF.

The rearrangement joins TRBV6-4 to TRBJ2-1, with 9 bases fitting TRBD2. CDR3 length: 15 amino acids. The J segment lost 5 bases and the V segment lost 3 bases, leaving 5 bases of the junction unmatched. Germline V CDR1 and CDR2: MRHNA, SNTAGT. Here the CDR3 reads CASSEKTSGDNEQFF. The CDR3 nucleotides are TGTGCCAGCAGTGAAAAGACTAGCGGCGACAATGAGCAGTTCTTC.

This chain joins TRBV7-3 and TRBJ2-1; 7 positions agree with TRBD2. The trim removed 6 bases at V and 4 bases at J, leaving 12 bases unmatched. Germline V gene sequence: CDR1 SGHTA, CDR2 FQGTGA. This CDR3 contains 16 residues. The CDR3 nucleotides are TGTGCCAGCAGTCCGGACCCTCCGGGGGGTTACAATGAGCAGTTCTTC. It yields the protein CASSPDPPGGYNEQFF.